This T cell receptor beta chain was observed in a study of T cells in localized non-small cell lung cancer. Whole-study findings and limits: A median about 54 of the top 100 tumor clones appeared in adjacent lung.

Sequencing used immunoSEQ multiplex PCR; TCRdb keeps in-frame clones, though not all of them. Among about 1,400 clones listed, more than 25% were seen once. Regarding this clone: The antigen is undetermined.

Per the germline V gene, CDR1 is SGHRS and CDR2 is YFSETQ. This CDR3 contains 15 residues. J lost 5 bases, V lost 4 bases, and 9 bases had no gene match. This specimen was lung tumor tissue, taken before any cancer treatment. The source of this sequence is a male donor older than 55 with stage II lung adenocarcinoma. The rearrangement uses TRBV5-1 and TRBJ2-1; 7 bases align to TRBD1. CDR3 DNA: TGCGCCAGCAGCCTAAGACAGGGCACCAACAATGAGCAGTTCTTC. It codes for CASSLRQGTNNEQFF.